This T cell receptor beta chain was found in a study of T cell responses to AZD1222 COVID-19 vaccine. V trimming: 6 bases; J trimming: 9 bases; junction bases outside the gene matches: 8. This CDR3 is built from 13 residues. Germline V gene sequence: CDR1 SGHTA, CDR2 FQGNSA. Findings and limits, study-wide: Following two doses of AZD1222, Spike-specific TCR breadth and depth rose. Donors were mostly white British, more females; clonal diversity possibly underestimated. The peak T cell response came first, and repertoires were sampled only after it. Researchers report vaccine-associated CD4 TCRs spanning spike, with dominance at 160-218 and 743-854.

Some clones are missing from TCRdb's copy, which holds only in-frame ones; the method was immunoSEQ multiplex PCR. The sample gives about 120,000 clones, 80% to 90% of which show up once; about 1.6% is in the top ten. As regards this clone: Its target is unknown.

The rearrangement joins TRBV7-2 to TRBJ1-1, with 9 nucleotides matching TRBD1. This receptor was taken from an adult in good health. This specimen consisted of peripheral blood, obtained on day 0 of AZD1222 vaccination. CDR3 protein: CASSSGQGWKAFF. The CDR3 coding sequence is TGTGCCAGCAGTTCGGGACAGGGATGGAAAGCTTTCTTT.